The source of this TCR beta chain is a study of cytomegalovirus exposure and HLA in healthy donors. Vbeta (60) and Jbeta (13) primers were used in the PCR. Here immunoSEQ multiplex PCR was the method, and the copy in TCRdb shows in-frame clones only, minus some. The sample has roughly 150,000 clones, approximately 71% seen once. In this sample, this clone turned up a few times. Its cognate antigen is unknown. Study results and caveats: Among TCR beta chains, those listed as cytomegalovirus-associated numbered under 200. CMV serostatus stood as the only immune exposure information on hand.

The CDR3 totals 14 residues. From germline, CDR1 is MDHEN and CDR2 SYDVKM. The V gene end was trimmed by 7 bases and the J gene end by 4 bases; junction bases not matched to a gene: 4. The sequenced material came from PBMCs. The sequence was obtained from a woman younger than 35 in good health and CMV-seropositive. The chain links TRBV28 to TRBJ1-5; TRBD1 agrees at 10 bases. CDR3 amino acids: CASKTGGPNQPQHF. Here the CDR3 DNA reads TGTGCCAGCAAGACAGGGGGCCCTAATCAGCCCCAGCATTTT. Full variable domain (missing parts from reference TRBV28 and TRBJ1-5): DVKVTQSSRYLVKRTGEKVFLECVQDMDHENMFWYRQDPGLGLRLIYFSYDVKMKEKGDIPEGYSVSREKKERFSLILESASTNQTSMYLCASKTGGPNQPQHFGDGTRLSIL.